The clone carrying this T cell receptor beta chain has at least ten counts. Its antigen is still unknown. The junction differs from germline at one of its ends, possibly a read error. Germline assignment: CDR1 SSHAT and CDR2 FNYEAQ (reference sequence). The CDR3 is 14 residues long. The data were obtained in a study of T cells in Graves' hyperthyroidism and ophthalmopathy. TCR beta CDR3 sequences were amplified from RNA transcripts. The HTBI primer set was used in a first-round RT-PCR of the TCR CDR3. One entry per CDR3 protein, called by TCRdb with MiXCR from the multiplex PCR reads. Among under 650,000 distinct CDR3 sequences listed, around 15% were seen once. The study, taken as a whole, reports: Appearing also in blood were most of the thyroid clonotypes expanded above 0.001. Using 13 V-J features, a model discriminated ophthalmopathy from stable hyperthyroidism.

This TCR came from a woman in her twenties or thirties with Graves' hyperthyroidism. The gene calls are TRBV7-7 and TRBJ2-5; the D gene is possibly TRBD1 (6 bases). The sample consisted of blood. CDR3 loop: CASSIRGVGETQYF. CDR3 sequence (DNA): TGTGCTAGCAGCATCAGGGGTGTTGGGGAGACCCAGTACTTC.